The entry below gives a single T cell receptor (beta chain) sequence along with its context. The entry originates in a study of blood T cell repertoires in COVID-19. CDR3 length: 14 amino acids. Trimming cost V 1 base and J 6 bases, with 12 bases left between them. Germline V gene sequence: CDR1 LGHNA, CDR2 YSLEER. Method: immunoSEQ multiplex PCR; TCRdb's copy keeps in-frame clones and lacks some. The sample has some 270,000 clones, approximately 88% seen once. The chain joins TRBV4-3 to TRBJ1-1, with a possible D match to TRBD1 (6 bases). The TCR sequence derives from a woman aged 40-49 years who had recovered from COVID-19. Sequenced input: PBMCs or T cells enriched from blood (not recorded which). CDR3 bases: TGCGCCAGCAGCCAAGTCTCAAAGGGGGCTGAAGCTTTCTTT. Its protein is CASSQVSKGAEAFF.